Sequencing of this TCR beta chain was carried out in a study of blood T cell repertoires in COVID-19. Whole-study context: Sites in the United States, Italy and Spain provided acute and convalescent COVID-19 samples.

This CDR3 region has 16 residues. The protocol was immunoSEQ multiplex PCR, while the TCRdb copy is restricted to in-frame clones and leaves out a portion. The sample consists of over 200,000 clones, around 88% of them appearing once. This TCR was recovered from a man between 40 and 49 years old with active or convalescent COVID-19. The chain couples TRBV21-1 to TRBJ1-1. TRBV21-1 is described as a pseudogene. Source material: peripheral blood. Written as DNA, the CDR3 is TGTGCCAGCCATTATACGGGGGGGATAGGCGACACTGAAGCTTTCTTT. This codes for CASHYTGGIGDTEAFF.